The 8 T cell receptor beta chains below come from one sample, sequenced in a study of beta chain features in type 1 diabetes. General study results and limits: Shorter TCRB CDR3s, moderately but significantly so, marked every one of the four CD4+ subsets in Type 1 diabetes patients.

Their antigen targets remain unknown. The sequenced template was cDNA made from the entire isolated RNA. Sequenced by immunoSEQ multiplex PCR; TCRdb stores in-frame clones only, minus some. The profile shows 200,000 to 300,000 clones, around 21% of them singletons. The sample comprised naive CD4+ T cells from blood. Receptors originate from a woman between 40 and 55 years old with type 1 diabetes.

This clone was detected a few times. This sequence joins TRBV6-6 and TRBJ2-6; unclear D gene. The V end lost 5 bases, the J end lost 3 bases, and 8 bases lay between the germline ends. The germline V gene has CDR1 MNHNY and CDR2 SVGAGI (reference sequence). The CDR3 totals 14 residues. CDR3 region: CASSLEVGANVLTF. The CDR3 coding sequence is TGTGCCAGCAGTCTCGAGGTTGGGGCCAACGTCCTGACTTTC.

J is TRBJ1-5 and V is TRBV5-1; perhaps TRBD1 as D (5 bases). Germline CDR1 and CDR2: SGHRS and YFSETQ. The germline V and J ends were trimmed by 4 bases and 2 bases, with 13 bases remaining between them. This CDR3 has 15 amino acids. The CDR3 bases are TGCGCCAGCAGCCTCCAGGGCGGTGGCAATCAGCCCCAGCATTTT. As protein: CASSLQGGGNQPQHF.

J is TRBJ1-5 and V is TRBV27; 7 bases agree with TRBD1. This CDR3 is 13 amino acids long. From germline, CDR1 is MNHEY and CDR2 SMNVEV (reference sequence). The V gene end was trimmed by 6 bases and the J gene end by 2 bases; junction bases not matched to a gene: 1. CDR3 in amino acids: CASRGTGNQPQHF. CDR3 sequence (DNA): TGTGCCAGCAGGGGGACAGGCAATCAGCCCCAGCATTTT.

V and J are TRBV9 and TRBJ1-3; 8 nucleotides match TRBD1. V lost 0 bases and J lost 4; bases outside the gene matches: 3. Germline V gene lookup returns CDR1 SGDLS and CDR2 YYNGEE. The CDR3 is made up of 15 amino acids. The CDR3 region is CASSVEDRVGNTIYF. The CDR3 bases are TGTGCCAGCAGCGTAGAGGACAGGGTAGGAAACACCATATATTTT.

The chain is built from TRBV28 and TRBJ1-2; D might be TRBD1 (5 bases). The CDR3 totals 14 residues. V was shortened by 4 bases and J by 0 bases, with 9 bases between the two germline ends. Germline V gene sequence: CDR1 MDHEN, CDR2 SYDVKM. Here the CDR3 reads CASSSLDTNYGYTF. CDR3 nucleotides: TGTGCCAGCAGTTCTTTGGACACTAACTATGGCTACACCTTC.

Concerning this clone: This CDR3 is also generated by other DNA sequences in the sample. The chain couples TRBV4-1 to TRBJ1-1; possibly TRBD1 for D (5 bases). The germline V gene has CDR1 MGHRA and CDR2 YSYEKL. The V and J ends lost 4 bases and 5 bases respectively, with 11 bases between them. The CDR3 extends over 13 amino acids. The chain's CDR3 is CASSPQGGTEAFF. For the CDR3, the DNA is TGCGCCAGCAGCCCCCAGGGTGGAACTGAAGCTTTCTTT.

The chain joins TRBV19 to TRBJ1-2; D call uncertain. The CDR3 is 11 amino acids. CDR1 is LNHDA and CDR2 is SQIVND in the germline V gene (reference sequence). Trimming pared 3 bases from V and 6 bases from J, leaving 5 bases between. The CDR3 bases are TGTGCCAGTAGTATTCAGAATGGCTACACCTTC. Protein product: CASSIQNGYTF.

The table lists this clone with a count of one. This chain joins TRBV7-3 and TRBJ1-2, with 7 bases fitting TRBD1. The V gene's germline CDR1 is SGHTA and CDR2 FQGTGA. This CDR3 is 15 amino acids long. V dropped 2 bases and J dropped 2; count of bases not matched to a gene: 5. The CDR3 coding sequence is TGTGCCAGCAGCTTAGGACCGGGACAGAACTATGGCTACACCTTC. This translates into CASSLGPGQNYGYTF.